A single sample gave rise to the 22 T cell receptor beta chains below, sequenced in a study of T cell responses to AZD1222 COVID-19 vaccine. Profiling relied on immunoSEQ multiplex PCR, and the TCRdb table lists in-frame clones only, not all of them. The repertoire consists of about 120,000 clones, with around nine tenths occurring once and the leading ten covering around 12%. This material consisted of peripheral blood, taken on day 0 of AZD1222 vaccination. The receptors originated from an adult in good health.

The chain combines TRBV7-9 with TRBJ1-3; no firm D call. With 1 base removed from V and 1 base from J, the gap between germline ends came to 8 bases. CDR1 is SEHNR, CDR2 FQNEAQ, per germline (reference sequence). The CDR3 is 15 amino acids. CDR3: CASSLGQSSGNTIYF. The CDR3 DNA reads TGTGCCAGCAGCTTAGGGCAGAGTTCTGGAAACACCATATATTTT.

There are a few counts of this clone. J is TRBJ1-5 and V is TRBV25-1, with D tentatively TRBD1 (6 bases). Trimming shortened V by 5 bases and J by 3 bases, and 11 bases separated the two germline ends. The CDR3 has 14 residues. CDR1 MGHDK and CDR2 SYGVNS come from the germline V gene. In DNA form, the CDR3 reads TGTGCCAGCAGTAAAGCAGGGGCCAATCAGCCCCAGCATTTT. Translated, it gives CASSKAGANQPQHF. The full variable domain, completed using reference TRBV25-1 and TRBJ1-5, is EADIYQTPRYLVIGTGKKITLECSQTMGHDKMYWYQQDPGMELHLIHYSYGVNSTEKGDLSSESTVSRIRTEHFPLTLESARPSHTSQYLCASSKAGANQPQHFGDGTRLSIL.

V and J are TRBV20-1 and TRBJ2-5, with D possibly matching TRBD2 (7 bases). Looked up from germline, CDR1 is DFQATT and CDR2 is SNEGSKA (reference sequence). This CDR3 comprises 15 residues. The V and J ends lost 3 bases and 4 bases respectively, with 18 bases between them. The CDR3 DNA reads as TGCAGTGCTAGTAGGAGTCGAGGGGGGGGAGAGACCCAGTACTTC. It yields the protein CSASRSRGGGETQYF.

The chain has TRBV12-3 or TRBV12-4 and TRBJ2-4; D remains ambiguous. The CDR3 spans 13 residues. Trimming pared 6 bases from V and 6 bases from J, leaving 12 bases between. CDR3 DNA sequence: TGTGCCAGCAGCGGCGCCGGCTCAAACATTCAGTACTTC. It codes for CASSGAGSNIQYF.

This clone was seen just once. The rearrangement links TRBV28 to TRBJ1-2; a weak D match, TRBD1 (6 bases). Germline values: CDR1 MDHEN, CDR2 SYDVKM. Between the trimmed V and J ends, which lost 1 base and 4 bases, there was a span of 13 bases. This CDR3 spans 15 amino acids. The CDR3 DNA is TGTGCCAGCAGTTTATCAGGGGTGAACGGCTATGGCTACACCTTC. Protein product: CASSLSGVNGYGYTF.

The chain employs TRBV24-1 and TRBJ2-1; 7 bases match TRBD1. CDR1 and CDR2 from the germline V gene are KGHDR and SFDVKD. V lost 7 bases and J lost 3; bases outside the gene matches: 8. CDR3 length: 15 amino acids. This CDR3 is CATSKTGLIYNEQFF. In DNA form, the CDR3 reads TGTGCCACCAGCAAGACAGGGTTAATCTACAATGAGCAGTTCTTC.

V and J are TRBV7-8 and TRBJ2-3, with D unresolved. Between the trimmed V and J ends, which lost 2 bases and 5 bases, there was a span of 2 bases. This CDR3 is 11 amino acids long. Germline-derived CDR1 and CDR2 are SGHVS and FQNEAQ. This CDR3 reads CASSLQDTQYF. DNA for the CDR3: TGTGCCAGCAGCTTACAAGATACGCAGTATTTT.

Of note for this clone: Additional DNA sequences in this sample encode the identical CDR3. The V gene is TRBV19, the J gene TRBJ2-1, with TRBD1 as a possible D gene (6 bases). Looked up from germline, CDR1 is LNHDA and CDR2 is SQIVND (reference sequence). This CDR3 spans 15 amino acids. V was clipped by 3 bases and J by 0 bases, with 9 bases between them. CDR3 in DNA: TGTGCCAGTAGTATGGACAGAAGCTCCTACAATGAGCAGTTCTTC. Translation gives CASSMDRSSYNEQFF. Drawing the rest from reference TRBV19 and TRBJ2-1, the complete variable domain is DGGITQSPKYLFRKEGQNVTLSCEQNLNHDAMYWYRQDPGQGLRLIYYSQIVNDFQKGDIAEGYSVSREKKESFPLTVTSAQKNPTAFYLCASSMDRSSYNEQFFGPGTRLTVL.

This chain joins TRBV5-1 and TRBJ1-1; TRBD1 matches at 9 bases. This CDR3 has 16 residues. The V gene end was trimmed by 4 bases and the J gene end by 7 bases; junction bases not matched to a gene: 14. Germline CDR1 reads SGHRS; CDR2 reads YFSETQ. As DNA, the CDR3 is TGCGCCAGCAGCAGTACCGGGACAGGGAGGGCGAGTGAAGCTTTCTTT. It codes for CASSSTGTGRASEAFF.

This clone occurred once. The chain uses TRBV30 and TRBJ1-4; the match to TRBD1 covers 12 bases. Trimming cost V 7 bases and J 4 bases; bases outside gene matches: 13. Germline assignment: CDR1 GTSNPN and CDR2 SVGIG (reference sequence). The CDR3 runs 17 residues. The CDR3 DNA sequence: TGTGCCTCGACCTCCGGGACAGGGGGCTTGAATAATGAAAAACTGTTTTTT. Its translation: CASTSGTGGLNNEKLFF. Combining the CDR3 with reference TRBV30 and TRBJ1-4 gives the whole variable domain SQTIHQWPATLVQPVGSPLSLECTVEGTSNPNLYWYRQAAGRGLQLLFYSVGIGQISSEVPQNLSASRPQDRQFILSSKKLLLSDSGFYLCASTSGTGGLNNEKLFFGSGTQLSVL.

The chain has TRBV28 and TRBJ2-1, with D unresolved. Trimming took off 5 bases at V and 0 bases at J, with 14 bases between the two ends. The CDR3 is 16 residues long. Looked up from germline, CDR1 is MDHEN and CDR2 is SYDVKM. The CDR3 DNA sequence: TGTGCCAGCAGTGGGAATGCCCCGGGCTCCTACAATGAGCAGTTCTTC. Its translation is CASSGNAPGSYNEQFF.

The rearrangement joins TRBV27 to TRBJ2-7, with 10 bases matching TRBD2. The CDR3 is 14 residues long. Germline values: CDR1 MNHEY, CDR2 SMNVEV (reference sequence). J gave up 6 bases and V 5 bases, and 7 bases lay outside the gene matches. The CDR3 bases are TGTGCCAGCAGTCAGCGGGAGGGCAAAGGCGAGCAGTACTTC. Its protein is CASSQREGKGEQYF.

About this clone: Other DNA sequences within the sample encode an identical CDR3. The gene calls are TRBV7-2 and TRBJ1-1; no firm D call. Trimming removed 3 bases at V and 2 bases at J, with 4 bases between. CDR1 SGHTA and CDR2 FQGNSA come from the germline V gene. The length of the CDR3 is 12 residues. CDR3 residues: CASSFSNTEAFF. Here the CDR3 DNA reads TGTGCCAGCAGCTTTAGTAACACTGAAGCTTTCTTT.

This chain uses TRBV7-9 with TRBJ1-6; tentatively, D is TRBD1 (6 bases). The CDR3 extends over 16 amino acids. Deletions cut 0 bases from V and 10 bases from J, with 16 bases between. From germline, CDR1 is SEHNR and CDR2 FQNEAQ (reference sequence). The CDR3, as DNA: TGTGCCAGCAGCTTAGCGTCGGCCAGGGGAGGATCACCCCTCCACTTT. Translating gives CASSLASARGGSPLHF.

The rearrangement joins TRBV18 to TRBJ2-3; D remains unclear. CDR1 is KGHSH and CDR2 is LQKENI in the germline V gene. This CDR3 has 14 residues. V shed 3 bases and J shed 10 bases, with 17 bases lying between them. CDR3 nucleotide sequence: TGTGCCAGCTCACCCGGACCCGCCGAATCTCCGCAGTATTTT. It yields the protein CASSPGPAESPQYF.

This chain connects TRBV14 to TRBJ2-3; 7 positions match TRBD1. Germline V lookup: CDR1 SGHDN, CDR2 FVKESK. The junction had 9 bases not matched to a gene; V was cut back by 4 bases and J by 2 bases. The CDR3 runs to 16 residues. The CDR3 DNA is TGTGCCAGCAGCCCGGCAAGGGACAGTTACACAGATACGCAGTATTTT. Encoded protein: CASSPARDSYTDTQYF.

This chain links TRBV19 with TRBJ2-6; TRBD1 matches 11 bases. The CDR3 has 17 residues. The germline V gene has CDR1 LNHDA and CDR2 SQIVND (reference sequence). The V and J ends lost 5 bases and 3 bases, in that order; junction bases with no gene match: 6. CDR3 DNA sequence: TGTGCCAGTAGTCAAGGACAGGGGGCGCTTGGGGCCAACGTCCTGACTTTC. Translation gives CASSQGQGALGANVLTF.

V is TRBV18 and J is TRBJ1-2; TRBD1 aligns across 12 bases. Germline CDR1 reads KGHSH; CDR2 reads LQKENI. The length of the CDR3 is 17 residues. Trimming cost V 4 bases and J 0 bases; bases outside gene matches: 6. The CDR3 bases are TGTGCCAGCTCACGGGGACAGGGGGCGGAAGCTAACTATGGCTACACCTTC. This gives the protein CASSRGQGAEANYGYTF.

The sample holds a few counts of this clone. V is TRBV14 and J is TRBJ2-7; D unclear. The V gene's germline CDR1 is SGHDN and CDR2 FVKESK. CDR3 length: 13 amino acids. Trimming took 4 bases from V and 3 from J, leaving 10 bases between them. CDR3 DNA sequence: TGTGCCAGCAGCCGCTTTCCCCTCTACGAGCAGTACTTC. Translation: CASSRFPLYEQYF. Full variable domain (outside the CDR3, taken from reference TRBV14 and TRBJ2-7): EAGVTQFPSHSVIEKGQTVTLRCDPISGHDNLYWYRRVMGKEIKFLLHFVKESKQDESGMPNNRFLAERTGGTYSTLKVQPAELEDSGVYFCASSRFPLYEQYFGPGTRLTVT.

This rearrangement joins TRBV28 to TRBJ1-4, with 9 bases fitting TRBD1. The CDR3 sequence is 14 residues long. CDR1 is MDHEN, CDR2 SYDVKM, per germline. V dropped 9 bases and J dropped 8; count of bases not matched to a gene: 10. CDR3 sequence reads: CASSTGGGGEKLFF. In DNA, the CDR3 is TGTGCCAGTAGTACAGGGGGCGGTGGGGAAAAACTGTTTTTT.

The genes are TRBV28 and TRBJ2-2, with D hard to call. CDR3 length equals 15 residues. V shed 6 bases and J shed 0 bases, with 11 bases lying between them. Germline values: CDR1 MDHEN, CDR2 SYDVKM. CDR3: CASSSASANTGELFF. The CDR3, as DNA: TGTGCCAGCAGCTCTGCCAGCGCGAACACCGGGGAGCTGTTTTTT.

The V call is TRBV6-5, the J call TRBJ1-5, with D possibly matching TRBD1 (6 bases). Per germline, CDR1 MNHEY and CDR2 SVGAGI. V shed 6 bases and J shed 5 bases, with 11 bases lying between them. The CDR3 has 13 amino acids. CDR3 DNA sequence: TGTGCCAGCAGGGGACACGCCGATCAGCCCCAGCATTTT. Amino acids: CASRGHADQPQHF.